The following is a TCR beta chain sequence with its context. The antigen is undetermined. The data belong to a study of T cell responses to AZD1222 COVID-19 vaccine. General study findings and limits: Among those given AZD1222, only five or six were seropositive at baseline. White British donors predominated, females outnumbered males, and clonal diversity was possibly underestimated. Spike-wide coverage was observed for vaccine-associated CD4 TCRs, with dominant responses at 160-218 and 743-854.

Assay: immunoSEQ multiplex PCR; the TCRdb copy retains only in-frame clones and omits some. Altogether over 100,000 clones are present, 75% to 90% being singletons, with the ten largest covering approximately 3.1%. V was trimmed by 1 base and J by 2 bases, leaving 9 bases between them. CDR1 is MNHNY and CDR2 is SVGAGI in the germline V gene (reference sequence). The CDR3 loop spans 15 amino acids. This specimen was peripheral blood, taken on day 0 of AZD1222 vaccination. The chain links TRBV6-6 to TRBJ1-5; D is unresolved. The sequence was obtained from an adult in good health. The CDR3 sequence: CASSYFFGGNQPQHF. CDR3 DNA: TGTGCCAGCAGTTACTTCTTCGGGGGCAATCAGCCCCAGCATTTT.